What follows are 28 T cell receptor beta chains derived from one specimen sequenced in a study of human thymus T cells. Sequencing used immunoSEQ multiplex PCR; TCRdb keeps in-frame clones, though not all of them. The table includes approximately 46,000 clones, over 90% detected once. The material sequenced was blood. These receptors originate from a girl in the first two years of life with a congenital heart defect but otherwise immunologically healthy.

V gene TRBV1 combines with J gene TRBJ2-3; the table's D gene call, TRBD2, was not cross checked with the DNA. TRBV1 is assigned pseudogene status. The CDR3 runs 12 residues. This CDR3 is CTSSQVADTQYF. Here the CDR3 DNA reads TGCACCAGCAGCCAAGTCGCAGATACGCAGTATTTT.

The chain combines TRBV7-7 with TRBJ1-1; 8 nucleotides match TRBD1. This CDR3 spans 14 amino acids. Trimming took 0 bases from V and 6 from J; bases not matched to a gene: 3. Per the germline V gene, CDR1 is SSHAT and CDR2 is FNYEAQ (reference sequence). The CDR3 DNA sequence: TGTGCCAGCAGCTTAGCGGACAGGGTTTCTGAAGCTTTCTTT. Protein product: CASSLADRVSEAFF.

CDR3 bases: TGCGCCAGCAGCTCGCCTGGGAGTCTTCCCAGGGGCAATGAGCAGTTCTTC. Translation: CASSSPGSLPRGNEQFF. The chain has TRBV5-1 and TRBJ2-1; possible D gene TRBD1, 6 bases. The CDR3 extends over 17 amino acids. Germline CDR1 reads SGHRS; CDR2 reads YFSETQ. Trimming pared 3 bases from V and 6 bases from J, leaving 22 bases between.

The V gene is TRBV27, the J gene TRBJ2-7; D uncertain. CDR1 and CDR2 from the germline V gene are MNHEY and SMNVEV (reference sequence). V lost 4 bases and J 4 bases, leaving 11 bases between the germline ends. This CDR3 has 13 residues. The CDR3 DNA is TGTGCCAGCAGTTCCTTGTTATCGTACGAGCAGTACTTC. Amino acids: CASSSLLSYEQYF.

V gene TRBV5-1 combines with J gene TRBJ1-2, with D uncertain. Trimming took off 0 bases at V and 3 bases at J, with 9 bases between the two ends. Germline CDR1 and CDR2: SGHRS and YFSETQ. The CDR3 has 14 amino acids. The CDR3 spells CASSLAGLDYGYTF. DNA of the CDR3: TGCGCCAGCAGCTTGGCTGGACTGGACTATGGCTACACCTTC.

The chain has TRBV30 and TRBJ1-2, with D possibly TRBD1 on 6 matching bases. There are 15 residues in the CDR3. Per the germline V gene, CDR1 is GTSNPN and CDR2 is SVGIG (reference sequence). V dropped 3 bases and J dropped 2 bases, with 16 bases sitting between them. CDR3: CAWRWGGRGNYGYTF. Here the CDR3 DNA reads TGTGCCTGGAGATGGGGGGGCAGGGGCAACTATGGCTACACCTTC.

The V call is TRBV28, the J call TRBJ2-5, with D perhaps TRBD2 (5 bases). The CDR3 extends over 15 amino acids. The V end was cut by 6 bases, the J end by 3 bases, with 17 bases between. The germline gives CDR1 MDHEN, CDR2 SYDVKM. The CDR3 sequence is CASSLNWGSEETQYF. Written as DNA, the CDR3 is TGTGCCAGCAGCCTAAATTGGGGTAGCGAAGAGACCCAGTACTTC.

The CDR3 DNA sequence: TGCAGTGCTAGATGGGTTAATGAGCAGTTCTTC. It is translated as CSARWVNEQFF. The V call is TRBV20-1, the J call TRBJ2-1; no firm D call. CDR1 DFQATT and CDR2 SNEGSKA come from the germline V gene (reference sequence). V shed 2 bases and J shed 7 bases, with 6 bases lying between them. The CDR3 is 11 amino acids.

The V gene is TRBV10-1, the J gene TRBJ2-2; maybe TRBD2 (5 bases). V lost 6 bases and J lost 6, with 11 bases in between. CDR1 WNHNN and CDR2 SYGVQD come from the germline V gene (reference sequence). The CDR3 extends over 13 amino acids. CDR3 region: CASSAGIAGELFF. CDR3 bases: TGCGCCAGCAGCGCCGGGATTGCCGGGGAGCTGTTTTTT.

The V call is TRBV6-1, the J call TRBJ1-3; D not resolved. The CDR3 length is 12 residues. V was shortened by 2 bases and J by 4 bases, with 3 bases between the two germline ends. Germline CDR1 reads MNHNS; CDR2 reads SASEGT. Here the CDR3 reads CASSESGNTIYF. CDR3 DNA: TGTGCCAGCAGTGAATCGGGAAACACCATATATTTT.

The rearrangement uses TRBV7-2 and TRBJ2-1; D ambiguous. The CDR3 loop spans 15 amino acids. The V gene's germline CDR1 is SGHTA and CDR2 FQGNSA. V was cut by 0 bases and J by 0 bases, with 6 bases left in between. For the CDR3, the DNA is TGTGCCAGCAGCTTAGCGGGTGACTCCTACAATGAGCAGTTCTTC. Its translation: CASSLAGDSYNEQFF. The full variable domain, with the rest looked up from reference TRBV7-2 and TRBJ2-1, is GAGVSQSPSNKVTEKGKDVELRCDPISGHTALYWYRQSLGQGLEFLIYFQGNSAPDKSGLPSDRFSAERTGGSVSTLTIQRTQQEDSAVYLCASSLAGDSYNEQFFGPGTRLTVL.

This clone was detected once. The gene calls are TRBV19 and TRBJ1-5; D remains ambiguous. This CDR3 contains 14 residues. The ends were cut back, 3 bases at V and 3 bases at J, with 9 bases in the middle. Germline CDR1 is LNHDA and CDR2 is SQIVND (reference sequence). CDR3 DNA: TGTGCCAGTAGTATTCAGCCAGTCAATCAGCCCCAGCATTTT. Its protein is CASSIQPVNQPQHF.

The count of this clone is one. CDR3 in amino acids: CASSFTHRSSYNEQFF. The DNA of the CDR3 is TGTGCCAGCAGCTTTACGCATCGGAGCTCCTACAATGAGCAGTTCTTC. The rearrangement links TRBV5-5 to TRBJ2-1; no definite D call. Germline V gene sequence: CDR1 SGHKS, CDR2 YYEKEE (reference sequence). The germline V and J ends were trimmed by 2 bases and 0 bases, with 12 bases remaining between them. The CDR3 extends over 16 amino acids. Using reference TRBV5-5 and TRBJ2-1 for the parts outside the CDR3, the full variable domain is DAGVTQSPTHLIKTRGQQVTLRCSPISGHKSVSWYQQVLGQGPQFIFQYYEKEERGRGNFPDRFSARQFPNYSSELNVNALLLGDSALYLCASSFTHRSSYNEQFFGPGTRLTVL.

The rearrangement uses TRBV6-4 and TRBJ2-3, with 10 bases identical to TRBD2. Germline V gives CDR1 MRHNA, CDR2 SNTAGT. Trimming cost V 3 bases and J 0 bases; bases outside gene matches: 12. The CDR3 consists of 19 residues. In DNA form, the CDR3 reads TGTGCCAGCAGTGAGGTCCTAGCGGGGGTACGGGCGAGCACAGATACGCAGTATTTT. Its protein product is CASSEVLAGVRASTDTQYF.

The rearrangement links TRBV29-1 to TRBJ2-7, with 7 positions matching TRBD1. The length of the CDR3 is 12 residues. Germline CDR1 reads SQVTM; CDR2 reads ANQGSEA. J lost 4 bases, V lost 6 bases, and 6 bases had no gene match. The CDR3 coding sequence is TGCAGCGTCCGGGACAGTACGTACGAGCAGTACTTC. Translation gives CSVRDSTYEQYF.

The chain is built from TRBV2 and TRBJ1-2; 7 bases map to TRBD1. Germline CDR1 and CDR2: SNHLY and FYNNEI. This CDR3 contains 15 residues. J lost 4 bases, V lost 6 bases, and 11 bases had no gene match. The CDR3 loop reads CASRGTAALLYGYTF. The CDR3 nucleotides read TGTGCCAGCAGAGGGACAGCGGCTCTCCTCTATGGCTACACCTTC.

CDR3 sequence reads: CASRDRVRGSYEQYF. Here the CDR3 DNA reads TGTGCCAGCAGGGACAGGGTGAGGGGCTCCTACGAGCAGTACTTC. The chain combines TRBV6-1 with TRBJ2-7, with TRBD1 matching over 8 bases. Germline CDR1 and CDR2: MNHNS and SASEGT. The CDR3 extends over 15 amino acids. With 6 bases clipped from V and 0 bases from J, the junction kept 7 bases outside the gene matches.

This chain uses TRBV7-9 with TRBJ1-4; no clear D. This CDR3 is built from 16 residues. Trimming cost V 3 bases and J 0 bases, with 11 bases left between them. The germline V gene has CDR1 SEHNR and CDR2 FQNEAQ (reference sequence). CDR3 in amino acids: CASSFTSSATNEKLFF. The CDR3 nucleotides read TGTGCCAGCAGCTTCACCAGTTCCGCAACTAATGAAAAACTGTTTTTT.

In DNA form, the CDR3 reads TGTGCCAGCAGACCGACAGGGGTTTGGTACGAGCAGTACTTC. Its translation: CASRPTGVWYEQYF. The chain uses TRBV14 and TRBJ2-7, with 8 bases aligning to TRBD1. Trimming took 6 bases from V and 4 from J; bases not matched to a gene: 8. The length of the CDR3 is 14 residues. CDR1 and CDR2 from the germline V gene are SGHDN and FVKESK.

This chain links TRBV6-5 with TRBJ2-7; TRBD2 is a possible D gene (6 bases). CDR3 length equals 15 residues. The germline V and J ends were trimmed by 1 base and 2 bases, with 12 bases remaining between them. Germline V gene lookup returns CDR1 MNHEY and CDR2 SVGAGI. CDR3 nucleotides: TGTGCCAGCAGTTACTATAGGGAGGCGGCCTACGAGCAGTACTTC. Translating gives CASSYYREAAYEQYF.

The chain joins TRBV5-4 to TRBJ2-7; 11 nucleotides agree with TRBD2. Germline V gives CDR1 SGHNT, CDR2 YYREEE (reference sequence). V was clipped by 4 bases and J by 3 bases; unmatched bases: 6. The CDR3 has 15 residues. The CDR3 sequence is CASSPLGLADYEQYF. The CDR3 DNA reads as TGTGCCAGCAGCCCCCTGGGACTAGCGGACTACGAGCAGTACTTC.

The rearrangement joins TRBV29-1 to TRBJ2-1; D is uncertain. The CDR3 loop spans 15 amino acids. Germline-derived CDR1 and CDR2 are SQVTM and ANQGSEA. Trimming cost V 6 bases and J 1 base, with 16 bases left between them. The CDR3 coding sequence is TGCAGCGTCTTCGCTAGGGTAAGGTCCTACAATGAGCAGTTCTTC. Translating gives CSVFARVRSYNEQFF.

The chain combines TRBV5-1 with TRBJ1-2, with 10 bases matching TRBD1. This CDR3 has 16 residues. V trimming: 7 bases; J trimming: 1 base; junction bases outside the gene matches: 10. Germline CDR1 reads SGHRS; CDR2 reads YFSETQ. CDR3 amino acids: CASSPGDRGLNYGYTF. The CDR3 DNA reads as TGCGCCAGCTCCCCCGGGGACAGGGGACTTAACTATGGCTACACCTTC. The variable domain in full, with the rest retrieved from reference TRBV5-1 and TRBJ1-2, is KAGVTQTPRYLIKTRGQQVTLSCSPISGHRSVSWYQQTPGQGLQFLFEYFSETQRNKGNFPGRFSGRQFSNSRSEMNVSTLELGDSALYLCASSPGDRGLNYGYTFGSGTRLTVV.

The chain links TRBV5-1 to TRBJ2-1; 8 nucleotides align to TRBD1. This CDR3 has 13 residues. Germline-derived CDR1 and CDR2 are SGHRS and YFSETQ. The trim removed 3 bases at V and 7 bases at J, leaving 3 bases unmatched. The CDR3 nucleotides are TGCGCCAGCAGCTCGGACAGGGAGAATGAGCAGTTCTTC. Translation gives CASSSDRENEQFF.

The chain recombines TRBV4-2 with TRBJ2-3; TRBD2 agrees at 9 bases. The ends lost 0 bases at V and 3 bases at J; junction bases unmatched: 4. This CDR3 region has 16 residues. CDR1 LGHNA and CDR2 YNFKEQ come from the germline V gene. CDR3 DNA sequence: TGTGCCAGCAGCCAAGAACTAGCGGGTAGAACAGATACGCAGTATTTT. This codes for CASSQELAGRTDTQYF.

This rearrangement joins TRBV5-1 to TRBJ2-5; TRBD1 is a possible D gene (5 bases). The germline CDR1 and CDR2 sequences are SGHRS and YFSETQ. The V gene lost 0 bases and the J gene lost 2 bases, with 14 bases spanning the gap. The length of the CDR3 is 16 residues. CDR3 DNA sequence: TGCGCCAGCAGCTTGGGGGGCAGGGATAAGCAAGAGACCCAGTACTTC. Protein: CASSLGGRDKQETQYF.

This chain joins TRBV2 and TRBJ1-2; TRBD1 aligns across 8 bases. V trimming: 6 bases; J trimming: 8 bases; junction bases outside the gene matches: 8. The CDR3 length is 13 residues. Germline V gene sequence: CDR1 SNHLY, CDR2 FYNNEI. The CDR3 is CASRTDRGWGYTF. The CDR3 region has the DNA TGTGCCAGCAGGACCGACAGGGGTTGGGGCTACACCTTC.

This clone was seen just once. J is TRBJ1-5 and V is TRBV6-5; D remains unclear. The germline V and J ends were trimmed by 2 bases and 5 bases, with 10 bases remaining between them. The CDR3 runs to 14 residues. CDR1 and CDR2 (germline): MNHEY, SVGAGI. For the CDR3, the DNA is TGTGCCAGCAGTTACGTCCGTGGGTATCAGCCCCAGCATTTT. Translating it yields CASSYVRGYQPQHF.